Below, 30 T cell receptor beta chains from the same sample are listed, as sequenced in a study of CD8 T cells in Susac syndrome. Random hexamers were used to reverse transcribe the RNA input (about 0.5 to 1 ug). TCRdb recomputed calls from the immunoSEQ multiplex PCR reads with MiXCR, one row per CDR3 protein. The table includes hundreds of thousands of distinct CDR3 sequences, just under 95% detected once. What was sequenced was CD4+ T cells from PBMCs. The receptors were gathered from a human donor with multiple sclerosis.

The chain couples TRBV4-1 to TRBJ2-5, with D possibly TRBD1 on 6 matching bases. CDR1 and CDR2 (germline): MGHRA, YSYEKL. The CDR3 loop spans 15 amino acids. V shed 0 bases and J shed 7 bases, with 15 bases lying between them. The CDR3 sequence: CASSQEGANSGTQYF. The CDR3 DNA follows: TGCGCCAGCAGCCAAGAGGGGGCCAACTCGGGGACCCAGTACTTC.

The chain joins TRBV4-1 to TRBJ2-1, with TRBD1 matching over 8 bases. V dropped 4 bases and J dropped 0; count of bases not matched to a gene: 14. This CDR3 is built from 19 residues. Germline values: CDR1 MGHRA, CDR2 YSYEKL. The chain's CDR3 is CASSLLPGQAASSYNEQFF. The CDR3 nucleotides are TGCGCCAGCAGCCTCCTCCCGGGACAGGCCGCGAGCTCCTACAATGAGCAGTTCTTC.

The rearrangement links TRBV12-3 or TRBV12-4 to TRBJ2-5; D is perhaps TRBD1 or TRBD2 (6 bases each). The CDR3 has 16 amino acids. Deletions cut 7 bases from V and 4 bases from J, with 22 bases between. The CDR3 loop reads CASTTGLSGARETQYF. In nucleotides, the CDR3 is TGTGCCAGCACCACCGGCTTGTCGGGGGCGCGAGAGACCCAGTACTTC.

The chain couples TRBV12-3 or TRBV12-4 to TRBJ1-2; a possible D gene is TRBD1 (5 bases). V gave up 6 bases and J gave up 8 bases, with 22 bases separating them. The CDR3 covers 15 residues. In nucleotides, the CDR3 is TGTGCCAGCAGCTCCCGCGCAGGGTGGCTGCAAGGCTACACCTTC. This encodes CASSSRAGWLQGYTF.

V is TRBV20-1 and J is TRBJ2-1; D gene unclear. V dropped 3 bases and J dropped 4 bases, with 13 bases sitting between them. Germline-derived CDR1 and CDR2 are DFQATT and SNEGSKA (reference sequence). This CDR3 is 14 amino acids long. The CDR3: CSASVQRTYNEQFF. The CDR3 DNA is TGCAGTGCTAGCGTCCAGCGCACATACAATGAGCAGTTCTTC.

This chain links TRBV6-5 with TRBJ2-2; a possible D gene is TRBD2 (5 bases). The CDR3 is 12 amino acids. Germline lookup yields CDR1 MNHEY and CDR2 SVGAGI. Trimming pared 6 bases from V and 13 bases from J, leaving 15 bases between. The chain's CDR3 is CASSHRFEGLFF. The CDR3 DNA follows: TGTGCCAGCAGCCATAGGTTTGAGGGGCTGTTTTTT.

The V call is TRBV29-1, the J call TRBJ1-4; maybe TRBD1 (5 bases). Trimming removed 7 bases at V and 0 bases at J, with 9 bases between. Germline V gene sequence: CDR1 SQVTM, CDR2 ANQGSEA. The CDR3 runs to 13 residues. The CDR3 region has the DNA TGCAGCGCGCAAGGGGCAACTAATGAAAAACTGTTTTTT. Protein sequence: CSAQGATNEKLFF.

The chain employs TRBV18 and TRBJ2-5, with D unresolved. The length of the CDR3 is 17 residues. Germline V gives CDR1 KGHSH, CDR2 LQKENI. The V end lost 3 bases, the J end lost 5 bases, and 22 bases lay between the germline ends. The CDR3: CASSPLTVLQGGETQYF. CDR3 DNA sequence: TGTGCCAGCTCACCCCTCACCGTACTACAAGGTGGGGAGACCCAGTACTTC.

This chain's CDR3 is CASRQGSSYNSPLHF. The CDR3 DNA is TGTGCCAGCAGACAGGGAAGCTCCTATAATTCACCCCTCCACTTT. The genes are TRBV21-1 and TRBJ1-6; the listed D gene, TRBD1, was not tested against the DNA. TRBV21-1 is flagged as a pseudogene. The CDR3 covers 15 residues.

Notes on this clonotype: A read error may account for a junction end that differs from germline. This CDR3 is CASSQGSTGELFF. The DNA of the CDR3 is TGTGCCAGCAGTCAAGGGTCCACCGGGGAGCTGTTTTTT. The J gene is TRBJ2-2, the V gene TRBV3-1; D is ambiguous. The CDR3 is made up of 13 amino acids. CDR1 and CDR2 from the germline V gene are LGHDT and YNNKEL (reference sequence).

The chain carries TRBV29-1 and TRBJ1-1; tentatively, D is TRBD1 (6 bases). CDR1 SQVTM and CDR2 ANQGSEA come from the germline V gene. Trimming took off 5 bases at V and 3 bases at J, with 19 bases between the two ends. The CDR3 is 15 amino acids. CDR3 residues: CSVTGTSFSDTEAFF. CDR3 sequence (DNA): TGCAGCGTTACCGGGACAAGCTTTTCCGACACTGAAGCTTTCTTT. The variable domain in full, completed from reference TRBV29-1 and TRBJ1-1, reads SAVISQKPSRDICQRGTSLTIQCQVDSQVTMMFWYRQQPGQSLTLIATANQGSEATYESGFVIDKFPISRPNLTFSTLTVSNMSPEDSSIYLCSVTGTSFSDTEAFFGQGTRLTVV.

The chain joins TRBV20-1 to TRBJ2-4, with D possibly being TRBD2 (6 bases). V was trimmed by 5 bases and J by 2 bases, leaving 16 bases between them. CDR3 length: 15 residues. The germline V gene encodes CDR1 DFQATT and CDR2 SNEGSKA (reference sequence). CDR3 region: CSADERSGSKNIQYF. Here the CDR3 DNA reads TGCAGTGCTGATGAGAGGAGCGGGTCCAAAAACATTCAGTACTTC.

In this sample, this clonotype turned up a few times. J is TRBJ1-5 and V is TRBV18; D unclear. This CDR3 comprises 13 residues. Germline loops: CDR1 KGHSH, CDR2 LQKENI. V lost 1 base, J lost 0 bases, and 1 base lay in between. CDR3 DNA sequence: TGTGCCAGCTCACCACTTAGCAATCAGCCCCAGCATTTT. Translated: CASSPLSNQPQHF.

The chain combines TRBV6-1 with TRBJ2-2, with 15 bases aligning to TRBD2. The germline gives CDR1 MNHNS, CDR2 SASEGT. V gave up 6 bases and J gave up 6 bases; unmatched junction bases: 11. The CDR3 extends over 18 amino acids. As DNA, the CDR3 is TGTGCCAGCAGATTCGGGACTAGCGGGGGGTTAATCCCCGGGGAGCTGTTTTTT. Its protein is CASRFGTSGGLIPGELFF.

V and J are TRBV27 and TRBJ1-6; 12 positions agree with TRBD1. Germline V gene lookup returns CDR1 MNHEY and CDR2 SMNVEV (reference sequence). V dropped 0 bases and J dropped 0; count of bases not matched to a gene: 6. The CDR3 extends over 20 amino acids. This chain's CDR3 is CASSLSRDRGLSSYNSPLHF. Here the CDR3 DNA reads TGTGCCAGCAGTTTATCAAGGGACAGGGGGCTTAGCTCCTATAATTCACCCCTCCACTTT.

The chain couples TRBV14 to TRBJ2-7; 9 bases fit TRBD1. Germline assignment: CDR1 SGHDN and CDR2 FVKESK. The CDR3 sequence is 14 residues long. The junction had 3 bases not matched to a gene; V was cut back by 3 bases and J by 3 bases. The CDR3 here is CASSQATGGYEQYF. The CDR3 DNA is TGTGCCAGCAGCCAGGCGACAGGGGGCTACGAGCAGTACTTC.

CDR3 nucleotide sequence: TGTGCCAGCAGCGTCACAGGGGTCGTTGGAAACACCATATATTTT. Its protein product is CASSVTGVVGNTIYF. The chain couples TRBV9 to TRBJ1-3; TRBD1 agrees at 7 bases. CDR1 and CDR2 (germline): SGDLS, YYNGEE. V was clipped by 2 bases and J by 3 bases; unmatched bases: 5. The CDR3 extends over 15 amino acids.

This chain links TRBV20-1 with TRBJ2-1; 11 bases are shared with TRBD2. V lost 5 bases, J lost 9 bases, and 18 bases stayed unmatched. The CDR3 is 17 amino acids. The germline CDR1 and CDR2 sequences are DFQATT and SNEGSKA (reference sequence). The DNA of the CDR3 is TGCAGTGCTCAACCCGCCGACGCTAGCGGGAGGTTCGGTGAGCAGTTCTTC. It encodes CSAQPADASGRFGEQFF.

The rearrangement links TRBV6-1 to TRBJ1-6, with unresolved D. The CDR3 contains 14 residues. CDR1 is MNHNS and CDR2 is SASEGT in the germline V gene. Trimming took 11 bases from V and 6 from J, leaving 17 bases between them. Here the CDR3 reads CAGQGPTINSPLHF. CDR3 in DNA: TGTGCCGGCCAAGGTCCTACGATTAATTCACCCCTCCACTTT.

The J gene is TRBJ1-1, the V gene TRBV30; perhaps TRBD1 as D (5 bases). CDR1 and CDR2 (germline): GTSNPN, SVGIG (reference sequence). V lost 0 bases and J lost 8, with 13 bases in between. The CDR3 has 13 residues. For the CDR3, the DNA is TGTGCCTGGAGTGTGTGGGGGGTGGGCGAAGCTTTCTTT. It yields the protein CAWSVWGVGEAFF.

The chain joins TRBV20-1 to TRBJ2-7; unclear D gene. This CDR3 comprises 11 residues. Germline CDR1 and CDR2: DFQATT and SNEGSKA (reference sequence). Trimming shortened V by 4 bases and J by 3 bases, and 7 bases separated the two germline ends. CDR3 sequence reads: CSAKVSYEQYF. CDR3 nucleotide sequence: TGCAGTGCTAAAGTCAGCTACGAGCAGTACTTC.

This chain uses TRBV20-1 with TRBJ2-2; no definite D call. CDR3 length: 14 residues. Trimming pared 3 bases from V and 5 bases from J, leaving 13 bases between. CDR1 and CDR2 from the germline V gene are DFQATT and SNEGSKA (reference sequence). This CDR3 is CSARSEVGTGELFF. The CDR3 region has the DNA TGCAGTGCTAGGTCCGAGGTCGGGACCGGGGAGCTGTTTTTT.

The J gene is TRBJ2-7, the V gene TRBV28, with 9 nucleotides matching TRBD1. Germline V gene sequence: CDR1 MDHEN, CDR2 SYDVKM. This CDR3 spans 14 amino acids. With 7 bases clipped from V and 5 bases from J, the junction kept 9 bases outside the gene matches. In DNA, the CDR3 is TGTGCCAGCAAAGGAGGGACAGGGTCGGACGAGCAGTACTTC. Encoded protein: CASKGGTGSDEQYF.

The J gene is TRBJ1-2, the V gene TRBV6-5, with a weak D call TRBD1 (5 bases). CDR3 size: 13 residues. Germline loops: CDR1 MNHEY, CDR2 SVGAGI. The V gene lost 6 bases and the J gene lost 6 bases, with 14 bases spanning the gap. This CDR3 reads CASSPLGAHGYTF. The CDR3, as DNA: TGTGCCAGCAGCCCTTTAGGGGCCCATGGCTACACCTTC.

This clonotype occurred once. The chain recombines TRBV5-1 with TRBJ2-3; 7 bases agree with TRBD2. Germline CDR1 SGHRS, CDR2 YFSETQ. V dropped 3 bases and J dropped 5; count of bases not matched to a gene: 9. This CDR3 has 15 residues. CDR3 DNA sequence: TGCGCCAGCAGCTCTAGCGGAGCCCTGGTAGATACGCAGTATTTT. Its protein is CASSSSGALVDTQYF.

The V gene is TRBV6-5, the J gene TRBJ2-3, with D maybe TRBD2 (6 bases). CDR3 size: 16 residues. Germline V gene sequence: CDR1 MNHEY, CDR2 SVGAGI. Trimming shortened V by 0 bases and J by 4 bases, and 14 bases separated the two germline ends. For the CDR3, the DNA is TGTGCCAGCAGTTACTCCGTGGGGCGGGGCTCAGATACGCAGTATTTT. Its translation is CASSYSVGRGSDTQYF.

The rearrangement uses TRBV6-1 and TRBJ2-7; D ambiguous. Germline CDR1 and CDR2: MNHNS and SASEGT. The CDR3 loop spans 13 amino acids. Deletions cut 5 bases from V and 0 bases from J, with 8 bases between. The CDR3 nucleotides read TGTGCCAGCAGTTGGTCCTTCTCCTACGAGCAGTACTTC. It yields the protein CASSWSFSYEQYF.

The chain has TRBV5-1 and TRBJ2-1, with D perhaps assigned TRBD1 or TRBD2 (9 bases each). The V and J ends lost 2 bases and 7 bases respectively, with 25 bases between them. This CDR3 contains 18 residues. Germline V gene lookup returns CDR1 SGHRS and CDR2 YFSETQ. The CDR3 DNA is TGCGCCAGCAGCTTACAGGGGGCCGCGGGAGGGGTCGTGAATGAGCAGTTCTTC. Translated, it gives CASSLQGAAGGVVNEQFF.

This clonotype was recorded only once. V usage is TRBV30 and J usage is TRBJ2-5; 7 bases match TRBD1. V shed 3 bases and J 0 bases; nucleotides not matched to a gene: 19. This CDR3 has 19 residues. Germline assignment: CDR1 GTSNPN and CDR2 SVGIG (reference sequence). The CDR3 sequence: CAWSAGTATFLSYQETQYF. CDR3 nucleotide sequence: TGTGCCTGGAGCGCCGGGACAGCGACCTTTCTGTCATACCAAGAGACCCAGTACTTC.

The rearrangement uses TRBV4-1 and TRBJ2-2; D unclear. Trimming pared 1 base from V and 5 bases from J, leaving 11 bases between. CDR1 MGHRA and CDR2 YSYEKL come from the germline V gene. The CDR3 sequence is 15 residues long. The CDR3: CASSQVGQTTGELFF. Written as DNA, the CDR3 is TGCGCCAGCAGCCAAGTAGGTCAGACGACCGGGGAGCTGTTTTTT.